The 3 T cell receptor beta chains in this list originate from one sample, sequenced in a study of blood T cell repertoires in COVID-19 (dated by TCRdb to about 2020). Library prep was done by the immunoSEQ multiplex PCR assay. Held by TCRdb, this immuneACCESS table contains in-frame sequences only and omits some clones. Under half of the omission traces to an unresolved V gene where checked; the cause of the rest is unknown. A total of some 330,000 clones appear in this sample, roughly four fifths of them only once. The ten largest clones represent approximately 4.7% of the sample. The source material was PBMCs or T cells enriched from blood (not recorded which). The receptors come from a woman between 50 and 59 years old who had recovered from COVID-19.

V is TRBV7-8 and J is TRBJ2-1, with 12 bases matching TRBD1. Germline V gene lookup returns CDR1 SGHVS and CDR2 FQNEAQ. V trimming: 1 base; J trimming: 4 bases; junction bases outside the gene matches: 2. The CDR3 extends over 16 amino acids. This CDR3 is CASSLGGQGAYNEQFF. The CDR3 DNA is TGTGCCAGCAGCTTAGGGGGACAGGGGGCGTACAATGAGCAGTTCTTC.

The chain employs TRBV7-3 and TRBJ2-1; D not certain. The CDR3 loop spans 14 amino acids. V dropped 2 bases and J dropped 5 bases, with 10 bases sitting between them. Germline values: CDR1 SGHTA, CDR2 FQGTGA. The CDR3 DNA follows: TGTGCCAGCAGCTTATATATTACAGACAATGAGCAGTTCTTC. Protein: CASSLYITDNEQFF.

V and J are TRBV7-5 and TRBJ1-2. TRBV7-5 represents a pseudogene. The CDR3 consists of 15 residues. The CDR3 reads CVRSLPSVANYGYTF. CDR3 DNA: TGTGTCAGAAGCTTACCATCGGTAGCTAACTATGGCTACACCTTC.